This T cell receptor beta chain appears in the sequencing data of a study of T cells in Graves' hyperthyroidism and ophthalmopathy. Study results and caveats: It was a median approximately 7.1 months before onset that the model predicted ophthalmopathy. Blood also held most thyroid clonotypes expanded beyond 0.001.

Template material for amplifying TCR beta CDR3 regions consisted of RNA transcripts. When the TCR CDR3 underwent first-round RT-PCR, the HTBI primer set was used. One entry per CDR3 protein results from TCRdb running MiXCR on the multiplex PCR reads. This table has more than 500,000 distinct CDR3 sequences, around 46% appearing once. This clonotype occurred a few times. Its specificity is unknown. Clinical symptoms, serum thyroxine and TRAb, thyroid ultrasound and orbital computed tomography were used for the diagnoses. The CDR3 covers 13 residues. Germline assignment: CDR1 MNHEY and CDR2 SMNVEV (reference sequence). V gave up 3 bases and J gave up 1 base, with 7 bases separating them.

This chain joins TRBV27 and TRBJ2-7; D unclear. The source is an adult woman with Graves' disease, either hyperthyroidism or ophthalmopathy (not recorded which). The sequencing input was peripheral blood or thyroid tissue (not recorded which). CDR3: CASSLAESYEQYF. Here the CDR3 DNA reads TGTGCCAGCAGTTTGGCGGAGTCCTACGAGCAGTACTTC.